This TCR beta chain was sequenced for a study of T cells in Graves' hyperthyroidism and ophthalmopathy. Comment on this clonotype: The target antigen is unknown.

TCR beta CDR3 sequences were amplified from RNA transcripts. Carried out on the TCR CDR3, a first-round RT-PCR used the HTBI primer set. TCRdb passed the multiplex PCR reads through MiXCR, listing each CDR3 protein once. In the table there are fewer than 350,000 distinct CDR3 sequences, 15% to 20% of which are singletons. Deletions cut 0 bases from V and 7 bases from J, with 13 bases between. This CDR3 spans 15 amino acids. Germline loops: CDR1 ENHRY, CDR2 SYGVKD. Overall study results and limits: In blood, most of the thyroid clonotypes expanded above 0.001 were also present.

This TCR was sampled from a woman in her fifties or sixties with Graves' hyperthyroidism. Sequenced material: blood. The V call is TRBV10-3, the J call TRBJ1-5; D remains ambiguous. The CDR3 reads CAISESGGSRQPQHF. CDR3 in DNA: TGTGCCATCAGTGAGTCAGGCGGTTCTCGACAGCCCCAGCATTTT.